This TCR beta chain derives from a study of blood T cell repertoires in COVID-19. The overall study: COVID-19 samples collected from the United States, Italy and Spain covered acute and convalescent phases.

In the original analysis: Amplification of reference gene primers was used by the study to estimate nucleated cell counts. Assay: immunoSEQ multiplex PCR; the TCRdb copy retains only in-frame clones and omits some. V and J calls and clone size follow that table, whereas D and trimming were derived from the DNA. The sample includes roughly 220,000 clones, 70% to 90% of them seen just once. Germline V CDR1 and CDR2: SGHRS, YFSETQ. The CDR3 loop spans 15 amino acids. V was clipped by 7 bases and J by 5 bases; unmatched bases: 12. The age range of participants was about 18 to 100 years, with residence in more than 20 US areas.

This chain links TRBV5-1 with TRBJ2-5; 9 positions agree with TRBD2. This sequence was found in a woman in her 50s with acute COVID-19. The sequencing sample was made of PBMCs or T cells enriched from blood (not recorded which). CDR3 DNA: TGCGCCAGCCGCAGGGTAGCGGGAGTCACTGAGACCCAGTACTTC. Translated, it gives CASRRVAGVTETQYF.